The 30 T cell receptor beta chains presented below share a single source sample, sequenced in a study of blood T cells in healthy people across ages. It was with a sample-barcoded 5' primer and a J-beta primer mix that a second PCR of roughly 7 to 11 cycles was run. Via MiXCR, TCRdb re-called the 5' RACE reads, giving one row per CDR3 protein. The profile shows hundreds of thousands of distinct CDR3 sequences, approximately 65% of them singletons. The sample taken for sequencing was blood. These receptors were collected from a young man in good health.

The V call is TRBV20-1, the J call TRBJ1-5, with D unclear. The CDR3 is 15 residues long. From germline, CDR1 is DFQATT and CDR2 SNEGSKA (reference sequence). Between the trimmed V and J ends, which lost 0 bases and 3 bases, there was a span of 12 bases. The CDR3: CSARDLWHDNQPQHF. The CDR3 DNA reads TGCAGTGCTAGAGATTTGTGGCACGACAATCAGCCCCAGCATTTT.

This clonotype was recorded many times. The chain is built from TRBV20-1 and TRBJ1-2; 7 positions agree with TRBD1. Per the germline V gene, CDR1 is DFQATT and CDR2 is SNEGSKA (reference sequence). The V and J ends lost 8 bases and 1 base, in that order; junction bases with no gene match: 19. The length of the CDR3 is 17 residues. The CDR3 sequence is CSSLAPDRVWGNYGYTF. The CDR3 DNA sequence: TGCAGTTCGTTGGCCCCCGACAGGGTCTGGGGTAACTATGGCTACACCTTC.

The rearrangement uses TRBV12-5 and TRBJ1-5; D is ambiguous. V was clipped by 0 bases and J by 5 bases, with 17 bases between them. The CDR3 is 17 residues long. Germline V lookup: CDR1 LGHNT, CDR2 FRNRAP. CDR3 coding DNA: TGTGCTAGTGGTTTGGTACGGAGGGCGAGCGGCTATCAGCCCCAGCATTTT. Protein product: CASGLVRRASGYQPQHF.

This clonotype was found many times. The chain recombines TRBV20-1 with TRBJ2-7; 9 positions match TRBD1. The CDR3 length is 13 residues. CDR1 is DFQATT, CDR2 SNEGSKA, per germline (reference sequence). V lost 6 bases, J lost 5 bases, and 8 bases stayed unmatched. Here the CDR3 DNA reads TGCAGTGCACGACAGGGGGGGGGCGACGAGCAGTACTTC. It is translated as CSARQGGGDEQYF.

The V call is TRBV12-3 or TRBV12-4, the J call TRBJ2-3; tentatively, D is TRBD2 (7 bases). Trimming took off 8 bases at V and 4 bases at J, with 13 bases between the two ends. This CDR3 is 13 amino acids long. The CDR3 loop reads CASGGALADTQYF. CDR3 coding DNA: TGTGCCAGCGGGGGGGCTTTGGCAGATACGCAGTATTTT.

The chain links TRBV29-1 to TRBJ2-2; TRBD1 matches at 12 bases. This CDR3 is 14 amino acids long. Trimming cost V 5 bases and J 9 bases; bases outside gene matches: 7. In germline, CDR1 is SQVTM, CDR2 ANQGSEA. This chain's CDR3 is CSVSPGQGARELFF. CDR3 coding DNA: TGCAGCGTTTCCCCGGGACAGGGGGCGCGGGAGCTGTTTTTT.

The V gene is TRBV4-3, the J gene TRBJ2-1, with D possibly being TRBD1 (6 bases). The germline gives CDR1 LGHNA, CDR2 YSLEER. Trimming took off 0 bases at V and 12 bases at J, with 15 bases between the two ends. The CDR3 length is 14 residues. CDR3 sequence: CASSQEATGSGQFF. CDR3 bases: TGCGCCAGCAGCCAAGAGGCTACAGGGAGCGGGCAGTTCTTC.

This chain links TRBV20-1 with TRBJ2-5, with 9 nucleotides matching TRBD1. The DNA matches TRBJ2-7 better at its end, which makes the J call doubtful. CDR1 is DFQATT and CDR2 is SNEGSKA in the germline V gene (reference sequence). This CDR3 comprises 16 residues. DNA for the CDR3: TGCAGTGCTGCCCCGGACAGGGGCCCTTCTTCCTACGAGCAGTACTTC. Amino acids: CSAAPDRGPSSYEQYF.

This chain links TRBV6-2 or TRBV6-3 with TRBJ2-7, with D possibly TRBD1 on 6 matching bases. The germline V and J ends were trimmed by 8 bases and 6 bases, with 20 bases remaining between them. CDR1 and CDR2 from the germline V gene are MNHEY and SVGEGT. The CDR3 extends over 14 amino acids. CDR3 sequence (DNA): TGTGCCAGCCTGAAAGGACAGATGGCAGGCGAGCAGTACTTC. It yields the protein CASLKGQMAGEQYF.

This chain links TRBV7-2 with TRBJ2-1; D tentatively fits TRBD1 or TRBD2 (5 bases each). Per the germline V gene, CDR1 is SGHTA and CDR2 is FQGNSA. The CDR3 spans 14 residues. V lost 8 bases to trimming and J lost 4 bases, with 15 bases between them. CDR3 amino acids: CASARDPSYNEQFF. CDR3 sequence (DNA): TGTGCCAGCGCTAGGGACCCCTCATACAATGAGCAGTTCTTC.

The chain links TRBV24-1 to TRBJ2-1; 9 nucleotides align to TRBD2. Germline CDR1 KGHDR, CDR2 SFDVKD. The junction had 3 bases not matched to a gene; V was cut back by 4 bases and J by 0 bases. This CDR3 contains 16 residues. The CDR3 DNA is TGTGCCACCAGTGACGAACTAGCGGGCTCCTACAATGAGCAGTTCTTC. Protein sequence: CATSDELAGSYNEQFF.

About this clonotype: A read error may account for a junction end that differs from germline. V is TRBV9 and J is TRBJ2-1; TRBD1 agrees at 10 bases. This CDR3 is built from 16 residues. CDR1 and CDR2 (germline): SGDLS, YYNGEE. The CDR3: CASSPGSGTGDNKQFF. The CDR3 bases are TGTGCCAGCAGTCCCGGATCAGGGACAGGGGACAATAAGCAGTTCTTC. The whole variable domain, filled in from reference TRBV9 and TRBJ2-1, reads DSGVTQTPKHLITATGQRVTLRCSPRSGDLSVYWYQQSLDQGLQFLIQYYNGEERAKGNILERFSAQQFPDLHSELNLSSLELGDSALYFCASSPGSGTGDNKQFFGPGTRLTVL.

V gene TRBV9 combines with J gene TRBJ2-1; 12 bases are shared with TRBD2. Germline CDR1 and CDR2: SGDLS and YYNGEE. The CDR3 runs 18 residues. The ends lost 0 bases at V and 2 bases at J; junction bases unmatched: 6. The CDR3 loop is CASSVAGLAGGPYNEQFF. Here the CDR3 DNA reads TGTGCCAGCAGCGTAGCAGGGCTAGCGGGGGGGCCCTACAATGAGCAGTTCTTC. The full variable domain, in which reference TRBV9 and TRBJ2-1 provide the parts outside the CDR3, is DSGVTQTPKHLITATGQRVTLRCSPRSGDLSVYWYQQSLDQGLQFLIQYYNGEERAKGNILERFSAQQFPDLHSELNLSSLELGDSALYFCASSVAGLAGGPYNEQFFGPGTRLTVL.

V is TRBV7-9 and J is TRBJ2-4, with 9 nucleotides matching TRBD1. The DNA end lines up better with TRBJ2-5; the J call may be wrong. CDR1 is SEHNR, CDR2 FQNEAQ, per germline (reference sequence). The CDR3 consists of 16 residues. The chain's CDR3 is CASSLPGQGLQETQYF. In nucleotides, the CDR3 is TGTGCCAGCAGCCTCCCGGGACAGGGACTCCAAGAGACCCAGTACTTC.

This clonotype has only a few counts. The CDR3 coding sequence is TGTGCCATCAGTGTAGGAGAAGGGGAGACCCAGTACTTC. It translates to CAISVGEGETQYF. This sequence joins TRBV10-3 and TRBJ2-5; D not certain. V gave up 4 bases and J gave up 5 bases, with 11 bases separating them. CDR3 size: 13 residues. The germline CDR1 and CDR2 sequences are ENHRY and SYGVKD.

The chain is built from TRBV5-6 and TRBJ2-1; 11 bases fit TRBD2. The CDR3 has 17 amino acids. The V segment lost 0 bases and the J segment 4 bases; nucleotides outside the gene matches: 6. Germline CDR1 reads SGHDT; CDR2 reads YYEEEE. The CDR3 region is CASSLASGTSGYNEQFF. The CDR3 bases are TGTGCCAGCAGCTTGGCTTCCGGGACTAGCGGATACAATGAGCAGTTCTTC.

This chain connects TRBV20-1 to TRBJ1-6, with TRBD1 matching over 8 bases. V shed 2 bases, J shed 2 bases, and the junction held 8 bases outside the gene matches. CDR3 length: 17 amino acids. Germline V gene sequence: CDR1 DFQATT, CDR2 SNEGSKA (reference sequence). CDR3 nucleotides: TGCAGTGCTAGATCTGGGGGGACAGGAACCTATAATTCACCCCTCCACTTT. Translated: CSARSGGTGTYNSPLHF.

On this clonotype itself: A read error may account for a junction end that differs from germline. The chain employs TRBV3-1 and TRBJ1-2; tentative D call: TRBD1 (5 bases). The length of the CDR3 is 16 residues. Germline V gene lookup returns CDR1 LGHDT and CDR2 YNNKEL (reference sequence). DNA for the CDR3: TGTACCAGCAGCCAAGGCTCAGGGCAACTTAACTATGGCTACACCTTC. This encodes CTSSQGSGQLNYGYTF.

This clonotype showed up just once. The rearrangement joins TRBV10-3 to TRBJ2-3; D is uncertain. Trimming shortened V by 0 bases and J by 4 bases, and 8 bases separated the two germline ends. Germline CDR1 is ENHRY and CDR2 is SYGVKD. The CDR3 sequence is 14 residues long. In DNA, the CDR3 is TGTGCCATCAGTGAGTCGTTGAGTGCAGATACGCAGTATTTT. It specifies CAISESLSADTQYF.

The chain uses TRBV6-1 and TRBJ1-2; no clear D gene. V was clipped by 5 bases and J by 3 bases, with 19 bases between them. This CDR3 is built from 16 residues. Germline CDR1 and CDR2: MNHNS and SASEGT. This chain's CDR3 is CASSSLRTALYYGYTF. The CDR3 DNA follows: TGTGCCAGCAGTTCTTTACGAACAGCCCTCTACTATGGCTACACCTTC.

CDR3 region: CASRPHTMNTEAFF. The CDR3 nucleotides are TGTGCCAGCAGACCACACACAATGAACACTGAAGCTTTCTTT. This chain connects TRBV6-2 or TRBV6-3 to TRBJ1-1, with D uncertain. Trimming cost V 6 bases and J 0 bases, with 11 bases left between them. Per the germline V gene, CDR1 is MNHEY and CDR2 is SVGEGT. This CDR3 comprises 14 residues.

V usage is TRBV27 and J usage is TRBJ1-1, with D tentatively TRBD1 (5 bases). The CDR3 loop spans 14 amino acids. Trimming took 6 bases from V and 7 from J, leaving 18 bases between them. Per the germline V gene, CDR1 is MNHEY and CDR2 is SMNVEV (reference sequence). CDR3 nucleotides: TGTGCCAGCAGCCCCGGGGGGAGGCAAGATGAAGCTTTCTTT. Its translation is CASSPGGRQDEAFF.

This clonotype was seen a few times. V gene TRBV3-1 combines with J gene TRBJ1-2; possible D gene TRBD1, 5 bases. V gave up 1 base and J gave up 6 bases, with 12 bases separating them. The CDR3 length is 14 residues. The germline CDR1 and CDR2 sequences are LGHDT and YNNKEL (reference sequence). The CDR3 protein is CASSQVLQGDGYTF. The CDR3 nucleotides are TGTGCCAGCAGCCAAGTGTTGCAGGGAGATGGCTACACCTTC.

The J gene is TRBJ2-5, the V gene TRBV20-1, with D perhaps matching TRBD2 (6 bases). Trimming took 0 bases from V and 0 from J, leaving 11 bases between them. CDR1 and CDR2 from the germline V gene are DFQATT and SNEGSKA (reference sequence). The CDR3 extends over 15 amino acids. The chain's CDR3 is CSARDGRKYQETQYF. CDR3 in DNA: TGCAGTGCTAGAGATGGGAGGAAGTACCAAGAGACCCAGTACTTC.

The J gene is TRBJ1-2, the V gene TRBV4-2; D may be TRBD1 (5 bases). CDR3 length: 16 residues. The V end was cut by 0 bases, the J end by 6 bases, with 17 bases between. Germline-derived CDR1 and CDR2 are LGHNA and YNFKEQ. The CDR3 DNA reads TGTGCCAGCAGCCAAGAACGCGGGGAGGGGTGGCATGGCTACACCTTC. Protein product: CASSQERGEGWHGYTF.

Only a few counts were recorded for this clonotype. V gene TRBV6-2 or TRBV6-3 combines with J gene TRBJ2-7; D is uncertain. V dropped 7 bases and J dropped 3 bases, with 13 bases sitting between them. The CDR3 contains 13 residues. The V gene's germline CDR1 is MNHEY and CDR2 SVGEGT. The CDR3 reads CASKTGSLYEQYF. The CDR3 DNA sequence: TGTGCCAGCAAAACCGGGTCCCTCTACGAGCAGTACTTC.

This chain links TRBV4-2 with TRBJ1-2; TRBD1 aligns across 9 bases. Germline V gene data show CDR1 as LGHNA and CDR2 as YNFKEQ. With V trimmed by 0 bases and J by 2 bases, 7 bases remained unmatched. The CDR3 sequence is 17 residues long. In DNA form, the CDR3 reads TGTGCCAGCAGCCAAGATGGGACAGGGCCTATCAACTATGGCTACACCTTC. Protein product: CASSQDGTGPINYGYTF.

The CDR3 here is CATTRDRVTGANVLTF. The CDR3 coding sequence is TGTGCCACCACCCGGGACAGGGTCACTGGGGCCAACGTCCTGACTTTC. The chain links TRBV15 to TRBJ2-6; 9 bases line up with TRBD1. With V trimmed by 7 bases and J by 2 bases, 6 bases remained unmatched. CDR1 LNHNV and CDR2 YYDKDF come from the germline V gene (reference sequence). The CDR3 covers 16 residues. Based on the CDR3 plus reference TRBV15 and TRBJ2-6, the full variable domain is DAMVIQNPRYQVTQFGKPVTLSCSQTLNHNVMYWYQQKSSQAPKLLFHYYDKDFNNEADTPDNFQSRRPNTSFCFLDIRSPGLGDTAMYLCATTRDRVTGANVLTFGAGSRLTVL.

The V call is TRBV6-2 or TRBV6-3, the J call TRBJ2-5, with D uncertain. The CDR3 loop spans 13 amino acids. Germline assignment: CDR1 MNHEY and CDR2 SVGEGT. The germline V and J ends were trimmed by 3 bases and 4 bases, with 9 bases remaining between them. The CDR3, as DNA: TGTGCCAGCAGTTATGAACAGCGAGAGACCCAGTACTTC. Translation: CASSYEQRETQYF.

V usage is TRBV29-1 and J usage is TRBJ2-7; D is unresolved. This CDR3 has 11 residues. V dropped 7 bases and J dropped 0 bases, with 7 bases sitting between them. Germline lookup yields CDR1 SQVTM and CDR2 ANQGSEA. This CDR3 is CSALYSYEQYF. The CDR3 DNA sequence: TGCAGCGCCTTATACTCCTACGAGCAGTACTTC.